A selection of T cell receptor beta chains follows, all from one sample in a study of cytomegalovirus exposure and HLA in healthy donors. The protocol was immunoSEQ multiplex PCR, while the TCRdb copy is restricted to in-frame clones and leaves out a portion. Of more than 150,000 clones in the sample, 77% were seen once. The sequencing input was PBMCs. These receptors were collected from a man aged 18 to 30 in good health and CMV-seronegative. Both conserved end residues are part of each CDR3. Each record gives: J gene, clone size, D gene, V gene, CDR3 protein, CDR3 DNA. A D gene is named only where the DNA matches it firmly. Size tells how often a clone was seen (once, few, many) or the class of an expanded clone, and some rows leave it out.

TRBJ2-1	NA	TRBD2	TRBV15	CATSRGPGLAANEQFF	TGTGCCACCAGCAGAGGTCCGGGACTAGCTGCGAATGAGCAGTTCTTC
TRBJ2-5	NA	TRBD1	TRBV2	CASRRQGQYF	TGTGCCAGCAGGCGACAGGGCCAGTACTTC
TRBJ1-1	NA	NA	TRBV30	CAWRILAGNTEAFF	TGTGCCTGGAGGATCCTGGCGGGAAACACTGAAGCTTTCTTT
TRBJ1-2	NA	TRBD1	TRBV18	CASSRPGGDGYTF	TGTGCCAGCTCGCGACCAGGGGGAGATGGCTACACCTTC
TRBJ2-5	NA	TRBD2	TRBV10-1	CASIGLAGPETQYF	TGCGCCAGCATTGGACTAGCGGGACCAGAGACCCAGTACTTC
TRBJ1-5	NA	TRBD1	TRBV7-8	CASSSNYQGDQPQHF	TGTGCCAGCAGCTCGAACTACCAGGGGGATCAGCCCCAGCATTTT
TRBJ1-1	NA	NA	TRBV4-3	CASSQEGQNTEAFF	TGCGCCAGCAGCCAAGAAGGACAGAACACTGAAGCTTTCTTT
TRBJ1-1	NA	NA	TRBV4-2	CASSQDLGQPLNTEAFF	TGTGCCAGCAGCCAAGATCTGGGCCAACCGTTGAACACTGAAGCTTTCTTT
TRBJ2-2	NA	TRBD1	TRBV6-6	CASRLSGTANTGELFF	TGTGCCAGCAGACTGTCCGGGACAGCGAACACCGGGGAGCTGTTTTTT
TRBJ2-7	NA	TRBD1	TRBV7-2	CASRRMPGQGFYEQYF	TGTGCCAGCAGGAGGATGCCGGGACAGGGGTTCTACGAGCAGTACTTC
TRBJ2-1	NA	TRBD2	TRBV6-6	CASRQRGGGANNEQFF	TGTGCCAGCAGACAACGGGGCGGGGGGGCTAACAATGAGCAGTTCTTC
TRBJ1-1	NA	NA	TRBV7-9	CASSLRGEAFF	TGTGCCAGCAGCTTGCGGGGGGAAGCTTTCTTT
TRBJ2-2	NA	NA	TRBV4-3	CASSQGWGRVLSNTGELFF	TGCGCCAGCAGCCAAGGTTGGGGCAGGGTCCTTTCGAACACCGGGGAGCTGTTTTTT
TRBJ1-1	few	TRBD1	TRBV15	CATSRVDRGTRTEAFF	TGTGCCACCAGCAGAGTTGACAGGGGAACGAGGACTGAAGCTTTCTTT
TRBJ1-1	NA	NA	TRBV27	CASSLNLNPRGGTEAFF	TGTGCCAGCAGTCTGAACTTAAACCCGAGGGGGGGCACTGAAGCTTTCTTT
TRBJ2-7	once	NA	TRBV28	CASSLAPYEQYF	TGTGCCAGCAGTTTGGCCCCCTACGAGCAGTACTTC
TRBJ1-2	NA	TRBD1	TRBV5-4	CASTPGQGSNGYTF	TGTGCCAGCACCCCCGGACAGGGCAGCAATGGCTACACCTTC
TRBJ2-7	few	NA	TRBV4-3	CASSQVRGQEGTYEQYF	TGCGCCAGCAGCCAAGTTAGGGGGCAGGAGGGGACCTACGAGCAGTACTTC
TRBJ2-3	NA	TRBD2	TRBV6-6	CASAASGETDTQYF	TGTGCCAGCGCGGCTAGCGGGGAGACAGATACGCAGTATTTT
TRBJ1-1	NA	NA	TRBV28	CASRGGVGTEAFF	TGTGCCAGCAGAGGTGGAGTTGGCACTGAAGCTTTCTTT
TRBJ1-5	NA	TRBD1	TRBV4-3	CASSQDRTGGYSNQPQHF	TGCGCCAGCAGCCAAGATCGGACAGGGGGATATAGCAATCAGCCCCAGCATTTT
TRBJ2-7	NA	TRBD2	TRBV28	CASSGGGFSYEQYF	TGTGCCAGCAGCGGGGGGGGGTTCTCCTACGAGCAGTACTTC
TRBJ2-7	NA	NA	TRBV29-1	CSVGESYEQYF	TGCAGCGTTGGGGAGTCCTACGAGCAGTACTTC
TRBJ2-3	NA	TRBD2	TRBV7-2	CASRRGRESALGTQYF	TGTGCCAGCAGACGTGGGAGGGAATCGGCTCTTGGTACGCAGTATTTT
TRBJ1-5	NA	NA	TRBV11-3	CASSPDWSGPQHF	TGTGCCAGCAGCCCCGACTGGAGTGGGCCCCAGCATTTT
TRBJ1-2	NA	NA	TRBV15	CATSSPWAEVDYGYTF	TGTGCCACCAGCAGTCCCTGGGCAGAAGTGGACTATGGCTACACCTTC
TRBJ1-2	NA	NA	TRBV7-2	CASGARTGRTGYTF	TGTGCCAGCGGAGCCCGGACCGGGAGAACAGGCTACACCTTC
TRBJ2-1	NA	TRBD2	TRBV12-5	CASGFKAGGGDEQFF	TGTGCTAGTGGTTTTAAGGCGGGGGGCGGCGATGAGCAGTTCTTC
TRBJ2-1	few	NA	TRBV19	CASKVPGGSYNEQFF	TGTGCCAGTAAAGTCCCGGGGGGCTCGTACAATGAGCAGTTCTTC
TRBJ1-1	NA	NA	TRBV7-9	CASSLGATNTEAFF	TGTGCCAGCAGCTTAGGGGCTACCAACACTGAAGCTTTCTTT
TRBJ2-1	NA	NA	TRBV7-3	CASSPTADYNEQFF	TGTGCCAGCAGCCCAACAGCGGATTACAATGAGCAGTTCTTC
TRBJ2-7	NA	TRBD2	TRBV5-6	CASSPSGLSSYEQYF	TGTGCCAGCAGCCCTAGCGGTTTAAGCTCCTACGAGCAGTACTTC
TRBJ2-2	NA	TRBD2	TRBV30	CAWSQRGANTGELFF	TGTGCCTGGAGCCAACGGGGGGCGAACACCGGGGAGCTGTTTTTT
TRBJ1-1	NA	NA	TRBV7-8	CASSFTGNTEAFF	TGTGCCAGCAGCTTCACGGGGAACACTGAAGCTTTCTTT
TRBJ2-2	NA	TRBD1	TRBV4-3	CASSHGQGGTGELFF	TGCGCCAGCAGCCATGGACAGGGGGGGACCGGGGAGCTGTTTTTT
TRBJ2-1	NA	TRBD1	TRBV2	CASSPDRGSHNEQFF	TGTGCCAGCAGCCCCGACAGGGGGTCCCACAATGAGCAGTTCTTC
TRBJ2-7	NA	NA	TRBV6-5	CASSRGGLGSYEQYF	TGTGCCAGCAGTCGTGGGGGACTCGGCTCCTACGAGCAGTACTTC
TRBJ1-1	NA	NA	TRBV2	CASRSGVGEAFF	TGTGCCAGCAGGTCAGGGGTGGGTGAAGCTTTCTTT
TRBJ2-5	NA	TRBD2	TRBV9	CASSVATGLGETQYF	TGTGCCAGCAGCGTAGCTACGGGACTAGGGGAGACCCAGTACTTC
TRBJ1-1	NA	TRBD1	TRBV18	CASSPRTGEGSEAFF	TGTGCCAGCTCACCACGGACAGGGGAGGGGAGTGAAGCTTTCTTT
TRBJ1-1	NA	NA	TRBV27	CASSPSPDWEEATEAFF	TGTGCCAGCAGTCCATCCCCGGACTGGGAGGAGGCGACTGAAGCTTTCTTT
TRBJ2-6	NA	NA	TRBV13	CASSLPSSGANVLTF	TGTGCCAGCAGCTTACCGAGCTCTGGGGCCAACGTCCTGACTTTC
TRBJ1-1	few	NA	TRBV10-3	CAISKQGTEAFF	TGTGCCATCAGCAAACAGGGAACTGAAGCTTTCTTT
TRBJ1-5	NA	NA	TRBV19	CASSIEVGQGVQPQHF	TGTGCCAGTAGTATAGAGGTTGGGCAGGGCGTTCAGCCCCAGCATTTT
TRBJ2-1	NA	TRBD2	TRBV6-6	CASSSRTSGGYNEQFF	TGTGCCAGCAGCTCCCGGACTAGCGGGGGTTACAATGAGCAGTTCTTC
TRBJ1-5	NA	NA	TRBV21-1	CASSKVRSSTGISNQPQHF	TGTGCCAGCAGCAAAGTAAGAAGTAGTACAGGAATTAGCAATCAGCCCCAGCATTTT